This T cell receptor beta chain emerged from a study of CD8 T cells in Susac syndrome. The multiple sclerosis controls were treatment-naive patients, and their relapsing-remitting disease was stable or active. Negative magnetic isolation gave CD8+ and CD4+ cells; FACS enriched CD8+ TEMRA. Random hexamers were used to reverse transcribe the RNA input (roughly 0.5 to 1 ug). TCRdb ran MiXCR on the immunoSEQ multiplex PCR reads and lists one entry per CDR3 protein. The data show more than 95,000 distinct CDR3 sequences, approximately 93% seen once. Material for sequencing was CD8+ T cells from PBMCs. This clonotype originated in a human donor with multiple sclerosis.

The CDR3 here is CASRSTSGGASGELFF. As DNA, the CDR3 is TGTGCCAGCAGGTCTACTAGCGGGGGGGCCTCTGGGGAGCTGTTTTTT. J is TRBJ2-2 and V is TRBV9, with 13 bases identical to TRBD2. This CDR3 contains 16 residues. From germline, CDR1 is SGDLS and CDR2 YYNGEE. V lost 5 bases and J lost 8; bases outside the gene matches: 9.